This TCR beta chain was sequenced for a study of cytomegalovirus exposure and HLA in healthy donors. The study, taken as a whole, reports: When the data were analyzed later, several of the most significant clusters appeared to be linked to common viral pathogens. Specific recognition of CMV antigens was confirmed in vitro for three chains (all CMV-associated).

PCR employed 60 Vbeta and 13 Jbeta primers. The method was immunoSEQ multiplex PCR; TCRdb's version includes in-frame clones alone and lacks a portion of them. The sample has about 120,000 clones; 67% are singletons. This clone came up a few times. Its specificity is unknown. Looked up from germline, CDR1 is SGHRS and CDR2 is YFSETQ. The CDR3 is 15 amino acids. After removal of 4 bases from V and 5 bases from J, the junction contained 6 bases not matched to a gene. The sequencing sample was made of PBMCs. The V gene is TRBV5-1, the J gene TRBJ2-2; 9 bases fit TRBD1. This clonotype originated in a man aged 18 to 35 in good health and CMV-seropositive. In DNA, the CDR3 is TGCGCCAGCAGCACGACAGGGGGAAGGACCGGGGAGCTGTTTTTT. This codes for CASSTTGGRTGELFF.